Sequencing of this T cell receptor (beta chain) was carried out in a study of T cell responses to AZD1222 COVID-19 vaccine. Findings of the study overall: With dominance at 160-218 and 743-854, vaccine-associated CD4 TCRs spanned spike. Donors were chiefly white British, with a greater number of females, and clonal diversity was perhaps underestimated. Two doses of AZD1222 preceded a rise in Spike-specific TCR breadth and depth.

Produced via immunoSEQ multiplex PCR; TCRdb's table is partial and in-frame only. The sample records approximately 80,000 clones, around 85% being singletons. A note on this clone: The antigen is undetermined.

This TCR was sampled from an adult who received the AZD1222 COVID-19 vaccine. This sample comprised peripheral blood, obtained 28 days after the second AZD1222 dose.

This CDR3 is CASRILAGGRETQYF. CDR3 nucleotides: TGTGCCAGCAGAATACTAGCGGGGGGGCGGGAGACCCAGTACTTC. V gene TRBV28 combines with J gene TRBJ2-5; TRBD2 matches at 13 bases. The V gene's germline CDR1 is MDHEN and CDR2 SYDVKM. This CDR3 region has 15 residues. Unmatched junction bases numbered 6, after V lost 6 bases and J lost 5 bases.